This TCR beta chain was obtained from a study of regulatory T cells in long-lasting Graves disease. On the study more broadly: Antithyroid drugs had been given to newly diagnosed Graves' patients for under 3 months.

In this sample, this clonotype turned up many times. Its ends do not fully match the called genes, so a read error is possible. Germline V gives CDR1 MNHEY, CDR2 SVGAGI. The CDR3 is made up of 14 amino acids. Combining iRepertoire HTBI primers with Arm-PCR of CDR3 regions, the authors built TCR beta libraries. One entry per CDR3 protein results from TCRdb running MiXCR on the multiplex PCR reads. The sample shows about 450,000 distinct CDR3 sequences, less than 15% of them seen only once. Noted time point: newly diagnosed GD, antithyroid drugs for less than 3 months. The TCR library was made from RNA extracted from PBMCs. Separately, the same data were catalogued under a study of T cells in Graves' hyperthyroidism and ophthalmopathy.

The V gene is TRBV6-5, the J gene TRBJ2-7, with a weak D call TRBD1 (5 bases). The TCR originated in a woman aged 45-60 years with Graves disease. The starting material was peripheral blood mononuclear cells (PBMCs), obtained at new diagnosis, from a patient treated with antithyroid drugs. The CDR3 reads CASSYSGASHEQYF. The CDR3 DNA reads as TGTGCCAGCAGTTACTCAGGGGCCTCCCACGAGCAGTACTTC.